The clone carrying this T cell receptor (beta chain) was picked up a small number of times. The data stem from a study of blood T cell repertoires in COVID-19. For the study at large: Samples of COVID-19 (acute and convalescent) were obtained from the United States, Italy and Spain. From T cells, B-cell-depleted T cells, or PBMCs came the material, which was cDNA or gDNA.

In the study's own analysis: Nucleated cell counts were estimated from reference gene primer amplification. The table came from immunoSEQ multiplex PCR; TCRdb's copy has only in-frame clones and leaves some out. From that table come the V and J calls and clone size; the DNA was used to work out D and trimming. The sample shows some 70,000 clones, around four fifths of them seen only once. Losses at the gene ends were 3 bases for V and 9 bases for J; bases not matched to a gene: 13. Germline V gives CDR1 DFQATT, CDR2 SNEGSKA (reference sequence). This CDR3 comprises 14 residues. Sequenced material: peripheral blood. V and J are TRBV20-1 and TRBJ2-7, with 8 bases identical to TRBD1. The clonotype comes from a man aged 55 to 70 with COVID-19, enrolled during active disease. CDR3 bases: TGCAGTGCTAGTATGACAGGGGCCCCATTTCGGCAGTACTTC. Encoded protein: CSASMTGAPFRQYF.